The clone carrying this T cell receptor beta chain was counted once. The source of the sample is a study of blood T cell repertoires in COVID-19. Study overall: The samples span acute and convalescent COVID-19 from the United States, Italy and Spain. Sources were T cells, B-cell-depleted T cells, or PBMCs; the material itself was cDNA or gDNA.

Germline V CDR1 and CDR2: MDHEN, SYDVKM. This CDR3 is built from 14 residues. J gave up 2 bases and V 6 bases, and 1 base lay outside the gene matches. Clinical history as reported by participants underpinned cohort assignment. Only in-frame clones appear in the TCRdb table, and some are missing; sequencing was by immunoSEQ multiplex PCR. The sample includes approximately 290,000 clones, about nine tenths of them seen just once. The V call is TRBV28, the J call TRBJ1-5, with 10 bases that match TRBD1. Sequencing was performed on PBMCs or T cells enriched from blood (not recorded which). The clonotype was recovered from a woman aged 25 to 39 who had recovered from COVID-19. CDR3 coding DNA: TGTGCCAGCAGCGGGACAGGGGGCAATCAGCCCCAGCATTTT. Its protein product is CASSGTGGNQPQHF.